This T cell receptor (beta chain) stems from a study of blood T cells in healthy people across ages. Study information: The capture of about one barcoded beta molecule per two T cells was achieved by template switching.

There were at least 5 micrograms of total RNA extracted from every sample. The use of a sample-barcoded 5' primer and a J-beta primer mix characterized a second PCR of roughly 6 to 11 cycles. MiXCR was run by TCRdb on the 5' RACE reads, yielding one entry per CDR3 protein. The profile shows 800,000 to 950,000 distinct CDR3 sequences, about 48% of them singletons. Study results and caveats: Correlation between TCR beta diversity and naive T cell percentage was strong.

This clonotype was observed a handful of times. The antigen remains unidentified. Input material: blood. This clonotype was obtained from a man aged 30 to 39 in good health.

The DNA for the CDR3 is TGCAGCGTTGTAGTGCGGGGAGCTTACCAAGAGACCCAGTACTTC. The encoded protein is CSVVVRGAYQETQYF. J is TRBJ2-5 and V is TRBV29-1, with D tentatively TRBD2 (6 bases). In germline, CDR1 is SQVTM, CDR2 ANQGSEA. The CDR3 has 15 residues. V was shortened by 4 bases and J by 0 bases, with 15 bases between the two germline ends.